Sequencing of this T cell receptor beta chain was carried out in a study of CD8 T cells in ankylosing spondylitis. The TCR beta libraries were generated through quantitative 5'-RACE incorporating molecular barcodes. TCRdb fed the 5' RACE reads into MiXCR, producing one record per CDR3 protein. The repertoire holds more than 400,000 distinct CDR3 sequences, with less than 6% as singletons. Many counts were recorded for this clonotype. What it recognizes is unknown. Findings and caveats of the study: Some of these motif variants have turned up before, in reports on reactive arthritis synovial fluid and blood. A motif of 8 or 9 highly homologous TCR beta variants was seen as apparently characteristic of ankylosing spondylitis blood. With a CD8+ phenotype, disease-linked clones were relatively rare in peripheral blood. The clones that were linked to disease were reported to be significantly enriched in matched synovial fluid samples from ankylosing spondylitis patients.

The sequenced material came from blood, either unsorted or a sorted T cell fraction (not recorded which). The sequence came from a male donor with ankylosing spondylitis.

Here the CDR3 reads CATSRGTVNTEAFF. The CDR3 DNA reads as TGTGCCACCAGCAGAGGAACGGTGAACACTGAAGCTTTCTTT. The chain recombines TRBV15 with TRBJ1-1; no clear D gene. The CDR3 extends over 14 amino acids. Germline CDR1 is LNHNV and CDR2 is YYDKDF (reference sequence). Trimming cost V 1 base and J 0 bases, with 6 bases left between them.